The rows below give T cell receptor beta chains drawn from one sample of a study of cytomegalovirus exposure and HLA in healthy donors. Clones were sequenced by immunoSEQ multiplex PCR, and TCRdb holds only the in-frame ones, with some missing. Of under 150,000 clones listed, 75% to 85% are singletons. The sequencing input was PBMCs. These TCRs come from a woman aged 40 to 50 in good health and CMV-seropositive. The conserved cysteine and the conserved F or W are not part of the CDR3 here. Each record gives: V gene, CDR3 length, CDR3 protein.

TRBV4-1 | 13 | ASSQSGSPSEKLF
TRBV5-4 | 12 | ASSKGLASYEQY
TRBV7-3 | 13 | ASSLYSDSSYEQY
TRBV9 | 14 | ASSVVGQSRMSDYT
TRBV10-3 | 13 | AISTPSGSSYEQY
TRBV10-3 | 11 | AISAGTNEKLF
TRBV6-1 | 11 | ASSARGQETQY
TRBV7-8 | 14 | ASSSPLASYYNEQF
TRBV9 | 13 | ASSVYSGMEETQY
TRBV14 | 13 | ASSLTSGSSYEQY
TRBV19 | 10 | ASSPQGHEQY
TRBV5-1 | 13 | ASSPPGTSNYGYT
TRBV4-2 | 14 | ASSQAGGMKSYEQY
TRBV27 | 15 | ASSSANISGNYNEQF
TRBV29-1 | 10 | SVVQGFGELF